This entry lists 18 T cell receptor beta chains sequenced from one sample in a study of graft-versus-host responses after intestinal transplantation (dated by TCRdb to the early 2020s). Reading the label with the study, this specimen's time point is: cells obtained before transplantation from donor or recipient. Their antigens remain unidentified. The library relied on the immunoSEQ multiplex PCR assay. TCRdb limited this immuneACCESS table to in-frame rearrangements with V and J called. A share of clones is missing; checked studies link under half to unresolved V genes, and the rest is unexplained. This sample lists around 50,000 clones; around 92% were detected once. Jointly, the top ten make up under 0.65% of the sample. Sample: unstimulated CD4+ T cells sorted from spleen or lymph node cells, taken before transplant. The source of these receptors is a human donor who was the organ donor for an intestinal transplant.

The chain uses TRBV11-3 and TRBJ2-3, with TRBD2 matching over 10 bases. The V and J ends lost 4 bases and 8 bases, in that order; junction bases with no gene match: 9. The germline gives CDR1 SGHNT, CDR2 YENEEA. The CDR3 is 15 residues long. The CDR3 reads CASSSGGSSGSTQYF. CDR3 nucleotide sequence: TGTGCCAGCAGCTCAGGGGGGTCTAGCGGGAGTACGCAGTATTTT. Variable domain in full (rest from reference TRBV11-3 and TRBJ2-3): EAGVVQSPRYKIIEKKQPVAFWCNPISGHNTLYWYLQNLGQGPELLIRYENEEAVDDSQLPKDRFSAERLKGVDSTLKIQPAELGDSAVYLCASSSGGSSGSTQYFGPGTRLTVL.

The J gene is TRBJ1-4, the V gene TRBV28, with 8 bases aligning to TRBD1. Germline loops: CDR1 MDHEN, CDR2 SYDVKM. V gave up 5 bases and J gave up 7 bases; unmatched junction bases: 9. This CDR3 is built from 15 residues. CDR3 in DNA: TGTGCCAGCAGTGGACAGGGAATCGGGGGTGAAAAACTGTTTTTT. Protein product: CASSGQGIGGEKLFF.

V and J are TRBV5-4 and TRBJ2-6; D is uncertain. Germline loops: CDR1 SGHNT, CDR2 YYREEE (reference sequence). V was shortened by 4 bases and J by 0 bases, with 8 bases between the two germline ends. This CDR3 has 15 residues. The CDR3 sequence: CASSIDFSGANVLTF. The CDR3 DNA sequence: TGTGCCAGCAGCATCGACTTCTCTGGGGCCAACGTCCTGACTTTC.

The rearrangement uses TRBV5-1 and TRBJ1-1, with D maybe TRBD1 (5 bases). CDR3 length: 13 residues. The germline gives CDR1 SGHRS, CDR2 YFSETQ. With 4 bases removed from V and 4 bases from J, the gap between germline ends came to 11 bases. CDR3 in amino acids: CASSLGGVTEAFF. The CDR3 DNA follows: TGCGCCAGCAGCCTAGGAGGGGTCACTGAAGCTTTCTTT.

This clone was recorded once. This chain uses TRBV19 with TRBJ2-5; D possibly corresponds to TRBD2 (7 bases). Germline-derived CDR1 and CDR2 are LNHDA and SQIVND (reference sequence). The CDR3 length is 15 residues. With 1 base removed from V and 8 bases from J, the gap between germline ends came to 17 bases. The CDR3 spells CASSIVGGAGITQYF. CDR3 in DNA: TGTGCCAGTAGTATAGTGGGGGGGGCCGGAATAACCCAGTACTTC.

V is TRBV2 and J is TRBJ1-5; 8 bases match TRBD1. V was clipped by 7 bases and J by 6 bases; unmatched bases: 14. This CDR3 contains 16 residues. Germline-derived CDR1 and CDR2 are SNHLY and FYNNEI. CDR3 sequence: CASNTGGNFVGQPQHF. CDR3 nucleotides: TGTGCCAGCAATACAGGGGGAAATTTCGTTGGTCAGCCCCAGCATTTT.

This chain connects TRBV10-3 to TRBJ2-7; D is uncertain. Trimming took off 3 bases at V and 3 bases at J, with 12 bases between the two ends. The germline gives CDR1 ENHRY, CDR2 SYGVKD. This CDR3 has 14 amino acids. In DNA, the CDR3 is TGTGCCATCAGTGATGGGCTGCCAAACTACGAGCAGTACTTC. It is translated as CAISDGLPNYEQYF.

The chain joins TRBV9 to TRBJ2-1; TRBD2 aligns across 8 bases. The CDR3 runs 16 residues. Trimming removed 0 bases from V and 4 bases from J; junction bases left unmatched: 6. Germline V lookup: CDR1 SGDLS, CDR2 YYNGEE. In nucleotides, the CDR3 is TGTGCCAGCAGCGTAGCTCCGGGAGGGCGGTACAATGAGCAGTTCTTC. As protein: CASSVAPGGRYNEQFF.

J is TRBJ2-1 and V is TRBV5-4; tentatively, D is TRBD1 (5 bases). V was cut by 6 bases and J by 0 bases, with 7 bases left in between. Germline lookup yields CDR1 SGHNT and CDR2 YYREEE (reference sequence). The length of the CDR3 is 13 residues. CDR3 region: CASTDSSYNEQFF. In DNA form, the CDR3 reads TGTGCCAGCACCGACAGCTCCTACAATGAGCAGTTCTTC.

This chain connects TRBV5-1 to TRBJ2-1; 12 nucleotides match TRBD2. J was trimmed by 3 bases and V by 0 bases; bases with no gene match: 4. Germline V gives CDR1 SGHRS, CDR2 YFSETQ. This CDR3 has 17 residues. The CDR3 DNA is TGCGCCAGCAGCTTGGAGGGGACTAGCGGGTACTACAATGAGCAGTTCTTC. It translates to CASSLEGTSGYYNEQFF.

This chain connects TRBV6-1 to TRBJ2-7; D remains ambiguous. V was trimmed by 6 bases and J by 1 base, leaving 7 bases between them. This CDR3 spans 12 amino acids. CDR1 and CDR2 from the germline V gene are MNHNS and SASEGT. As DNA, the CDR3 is TGTGCCAGCAGAACAGTTTCCTACGAGCAGTACTTC. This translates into CASRTVSYEQYF.

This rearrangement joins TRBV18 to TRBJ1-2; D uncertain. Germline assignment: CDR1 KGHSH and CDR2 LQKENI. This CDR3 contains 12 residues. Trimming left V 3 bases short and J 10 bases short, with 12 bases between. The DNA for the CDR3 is TGTGCCAGCTCACCGGCCGGAGAGGACTACACCTTC. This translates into CASSPAGEDYTF.

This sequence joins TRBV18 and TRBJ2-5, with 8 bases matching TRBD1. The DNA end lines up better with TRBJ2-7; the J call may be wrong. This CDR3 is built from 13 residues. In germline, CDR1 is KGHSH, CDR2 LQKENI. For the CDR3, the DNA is TGTGCCAGCTCACCACTGGACAGGGACGAGCAGTACTTC. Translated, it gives CASSPLDRDEQYF.

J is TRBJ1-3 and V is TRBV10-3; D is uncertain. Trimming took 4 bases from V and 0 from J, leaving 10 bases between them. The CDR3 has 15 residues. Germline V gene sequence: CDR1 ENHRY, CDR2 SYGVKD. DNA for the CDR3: TGTGCCATCAGTGTTGGGAGGGACTCTGGAAACACCATATATTTT. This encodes CAISVGRDSGNTIYF.

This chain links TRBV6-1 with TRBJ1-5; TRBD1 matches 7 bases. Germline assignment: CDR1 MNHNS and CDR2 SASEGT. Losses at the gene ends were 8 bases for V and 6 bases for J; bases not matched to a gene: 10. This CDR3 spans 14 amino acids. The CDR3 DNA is TGTGCCAGCGTCTCAGGGACAGCCCTTCAGCCCCAGCATTTT. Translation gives CASVSGTALQPQHF.

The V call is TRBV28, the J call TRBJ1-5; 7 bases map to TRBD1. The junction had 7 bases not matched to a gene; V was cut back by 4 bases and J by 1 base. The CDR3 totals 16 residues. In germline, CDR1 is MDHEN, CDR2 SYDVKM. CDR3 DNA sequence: TGTGCCAGCAGTTCCCCGGGACAGATGAGCAATCAGCCCCAGCATTTT. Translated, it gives CASSSPGQMSNQPQHF.

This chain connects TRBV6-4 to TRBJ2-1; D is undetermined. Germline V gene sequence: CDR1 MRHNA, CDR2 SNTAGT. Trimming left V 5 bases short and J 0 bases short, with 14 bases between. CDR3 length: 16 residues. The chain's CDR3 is CASSHTPTTSYNEQFF. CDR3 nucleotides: TGTGCCAGCAGTCACACTCCCACTACCTCCTACAATGAGCAGTTCTTC.

For the CDR3, the DNA is TGTGCCAGCAGTTTAGTAGACAGGGGCTACGAGCAGTACTTC. Its protein is CASSLVDRGYEQYF. The rearrangement links TRBV28 to TRBJ2-7; 8 bases agree with TRBD1. V gave up 2 bases and J gave up 3 bases; unmatched junction bases: 3. This CDR3 has 14 amino acids. Germline CDR1 is MDHEN and CDR2 is SYDVKM.